Below, 5 T cell receptor beta chains from the same sample are listed, as sequenced in a study of OX40 agonist ivuxolimab in advanced cancers. The protocol was immunoSEQ multiplex PCR, while the TCRdb copy is restricted to in-frame clones and leaves out a portion. The sample holds under 70,000 clones, 80% to 90% seen once. Sequences were derived from CD4+ or CD8+ T cells sorted from blood, sampled in a trial of the OX40 agonist ivuxolimab. These TCRs come from an adult with an advanced solid tumor such as melanoma, head and neck, liver or kidney cancer.

The chain links TRBV7-6 to TRBJ2-5; the match to TRBD1 covers 8 bases. The germline gives CDR1 SGHVS, CDR2 FNYEAQ. This CDR3 has 16 residues. Germline trimming cut 0 bases from V and 4 bases from J; bases unmatched to any gene: 7. CDR3 sequence reads: CASSLAHQGARETQYF. The CDR3 nucleotides read TGTGCCAGCAGCTTAGCTCACCAGGGGGCACGAGAGACCCAGTACTTC. The variable domain in full, with the rest retrieved from reference TRBV7-6 and TRBJ2-5, is GAGVSQSPRYKVTKRGQDVALRCDPISGHVSLYWYRQALGQGPEFLTYFNYEAQQDKSGLPNDRFSAERPEGSISTLTIQRTEQRDSAMYRCASSLAHQGARETQYFGPGTRLLVL.

V and J are TRBV19 and TRBJ2-5, with 10 bases that match TRBD1. Losses at the gene ends were 7 bases for V and 4 bases for J; bases not matched to a gene: 3. Germline CDR1 and CDR2: LNHDA and SQIVND (reference sequence). This CDR3 is built from 13 residues. CDR3 protein: CASTRDRGETQYF. In DNA form, the CDR3 reads TGTGCCAGTACCAGGGACAGGGGAGAGACCCAGTACTTC.

This clone was observed once. This chain joins TRBV7-3 and TRBJ2-3; D is unresolved. With 2 bases removed from V and 6 bases from J, the gap between germline ends came to 9 bases. The CDR3 spans 13 residues. Germline V gene data show CDR1 as SGHTA and CDR2 as FQGTGA. CDR3 amino acids: CASSLRVRDTQYF. For the CDR3, the DNA is TGTGCCAGCAGCTTACGGGTGAGGGATACGCAGTATTTT.

The chain carries TRBV6-1 and TRBJ1-6; TRBD1 is a possible D gene (6 bases). In germline, CDR1 is MNHNS, CDR2 SASEGT. The CDR3 has 14 residues. Between the trimmed V and J ends, which lost 7 bases and 9 bases, there was a span of 16 bases. The CDR3: CASKTYRDSSPLHF. The CDR3, as DNA: TGTGCCAGCAAGACTTACAGGGATAGTTCACCCCTCCACTTT.

The chain uses TRBV29-1 and TRBJ1-2, with 9 bases identical to TRBD1. V lost 6 bases and J lost 7; bases outside the gene matches: 15. The CDR3 consists of 15 residues. The germline gives CDR1 SQVTM, CDR2 ANQGSEA. This CDR3 reads CSVSGTGSGKGGYTF. In nucleotides, the CDR3 is TGCAGCGTCTCCGGGACAGGGAGTGGTAAAGGTGGCTACACCTTC.